The 12 T cell receptor beta chains listed next were all sequenced from one sample in a study of vaccination and CD4 T cells after COVID-19. The treatment: approximately 11-day PBMC culture with coronavirus spike peptide pools or control peptides (ViraFEST assay). The Oncomine TCR Beta short-read assay was what sequenced the DNA obtained from cultured CD4+ T cells. TCRdb recomputed calls from the PCR reads with MiXCR, one row per CDR3 protein. The repertoire has some 13,000 distinct CDR3 sequences, around a quarter of them found once; the top ten carry approximately 8%. Antigens of these TCRs are unknown. The sample was CD4+ T cells from blood, cultured in vitro. All receptors come from a human donor who had recovered from COVID-19.

The chain joins TRBV28 to TRBJ1-5; D possibly corresponds to TRBD1 (6 bases). The CDR3 length is 14 residues. V was pared by 1 base and J by 5 bases, with 9 bases between. Germline V gives CDR1 MDHEN, CDR2 SYDVKM. CDR3 region: CASSLLQGDQPQHF. In DNA, the CDR3 is TGTGCCAGCAGTTTATTACAGGGAGATCAGCCCCAGCATTTT.

This chain joins TRBV12-3 or TRBV12-4 and TRBJ1-2; a possible D gene is TRBD1 (5 bases). V lost 0 bases, J lost 5 bases, and 7 bases lay in between. CDR3 size: 13 residues. The CDR3 region is CASSLAGPYGYTF. CDR3 nucleotides: TGTGCCAGCAGTTTAGCGGGGCCTTATGGCTACACCTTC.

The chain joins TRBV11-3 to TRBJ2-3; tentative D call: TRBD1 (5 bases). In germline, CDR1 is SGHNT, CDR2 YENEEA. The length of the CDR3 is 17 residues. V lost 5 bases, J lost 2 bases, and 20 bases lay in between. CDR3 nucleotides: TGTGCCAGCAGCCACCCAGGAGTAGCAGGGAACACAGATACGCAGTATTTT. Translation gives CASSHPGVAGNTDTQYF.

This clonotype was seen more than once but under ten times. In DNA form, the CDR3 reads TGTGCCAGCAGAAACAGGGGGGATACTGAAGCTTTCTTT. Translation: CASRNRGDTEAFF. This chain connects TRBV11-3 to TRBJ1-1; 8 nucleotides match TRBD1. CDR1 and CDR2 from the germline V gene are SGHNT and YENEEA. The V segment lost 6 bases and the J segment 5 bases; nucleotides outside the gene matches: 5. The CDR3 contains 13 residues.

The table lists this clonotype with a few counts. This chain uses TRBV25-1 with TRBJ2-2, with TRBD1 identical over 9 bases. The V and J ends lost 4 bases and 4 bases, in that order; junction bases with no gene match: 4. CDR3 size: 15 residues. Germline V CDR1 and CDR2: MGHDK, SYGVNS. The CDR3 sequence: CASSGGQGSTGELFF. CDR3 in DNA: TGTGCCAGCAGTGGGGGACAGGGTAGCACCGGGGAGCTGTTTTTT.

This clonotype showed up just a few times. The V and J genes are TRBV14 and TRBJ2-5; possibly TRBD2 for D (6 bases). CDR3 size: 15 residues. V gave up 1 base and J gave up 5 bases, with 14 bases separating them. Germline-derived CDR1 and CDR2 are SGHDN and FVKESK. The CDR3 sequence: CASSQALRGRETQYF. CDR3 nucleotides: TGTGCCAGCAGCCAAGCCTTAAGAGGGAGGGAGACCCAGTACTTC. Together with reference TRBV14 and TRBJ2-5, the CDR3 gives the full variable domain: EAGVTQFPSHSVIEKGQTVTLRCDPISGHDNLYWYRRVMGKEIKFLLHFVKESKQDESGMPNNRFLAERTGGTYSTLKVQPAELEDSGVYFCASSQALRGRETQYFGPGTRLLVL.

CDR3 nucleotides: TGCGCCAGCAGCTTGGAGTTTCCGGGGAGGGTACGGGAGCAGTACTTC. This translates into CASSLEFPGRVREQYF. This rearrangement joins TRBV5-1 to TRBJ2-7; 7 positions match TRBD2. The germline CDR1 and CDR2 sequences are SGHRS and YFSETQ. The CDR3 totals 16 residues. The J segment lost 7 bases and the V segment lost 0 bases, leaving 13 bases of the junction unmatched.

This clonotype came up a few times. The rearrangement uses TRBV7-2 and TRBJ2-1; no clear D gene. CDR3 length: 12 residues. The V gene's germline CDR1 is SGHTA and CDR2 FQGNSA. V lost 5 bases, J lost 6 bases, and 8 bases lay in between. The chain's CDR3 is CASSPGFNEQFF. The CDR3 coding sequence is TGTGCCAGCAGCCCTGGCTTCAATGAGCAGTTCTTC.

Notes on this clonotype: The junction departs from germline at one end; a sequencing error may be responsible. In DNA form, the CDR3 reads TGTGCCAGCAGTTTTAGGGCTACAGGGGGCGATGGCCACACCTTC. It is translated as CASSFRATGGDGHTF. This chain joins TRBV12-3 or TRBV12-4 and TRBJ1-2, with 9 bases fitting TRBD1. The CDR3 runs 15 residues.

The V gene is TRBV5-4, the J gene TRBJ1-1; weak D call: TRBD1 (5 bases). Germline assignment: CDR1 SGHNT and CDR2 YYREEE (reference sequence). This CDR3 comprises 14 residues. V was shortened by 4 bases and J by 1 base, with 11 bases between the two germline ends. CDR3 residues: CASSHRDWNTEAFF. The CDR3 DNA is TGTGCCAGCAGCCACCGGGACTGGAACACTGAAGCTTTCTTT.

Relative to its sample, this clonotype is medium-sized. V usage is TRBV6-1 and J usage is TRBJ1-6, with TRBD1 matching over 11 bases. The CDR3 runs 21 residues. V trimming: 5 bases; J trimming: 1 base; junction bases outside the gene matches: 16. Per the germline V gene, CDR1 is MNHNS and CDR2 is SASEGT. The CDR3 sequence is CASSKTRDRGKEWSYNSPLHF. CDR3 DNA: TGTGCCAGCAGTAAGACCCGGGACAGGGGGAAAGAATGGTCCTATAATTCACCCCTCCACTTT.

The V and J genes are TRBV7-2 and TRBJ2-7; D gene unclear. V lost 5 bases, J lost 0 bases, and 14 bases lay in between. Germline lookup yields CDR1 SGHTA and CDR2 FQGNSA. The CDR3 totals 15 residues. The CDR3 nucleotides read TGTGCCAGCAGCGGACGGACGGCTAGCTCCTACGAGCAGTACTTC. Its translation: CASSGRTASSYEQYF. The complete variable domain, with remaining parts taken from reference TRBV7-2 and TRBJ2-7, reads GAGVSQSPSNKVTEKGKDVELRCDPISGHTALYWYRQSLGQGLEFLIYFQGNSAPDKSGLPSDRFSAERTGGSVSTLTIQRTQQEDSAVYLCASSGRTASSYEQYFGPGTRLTVT.